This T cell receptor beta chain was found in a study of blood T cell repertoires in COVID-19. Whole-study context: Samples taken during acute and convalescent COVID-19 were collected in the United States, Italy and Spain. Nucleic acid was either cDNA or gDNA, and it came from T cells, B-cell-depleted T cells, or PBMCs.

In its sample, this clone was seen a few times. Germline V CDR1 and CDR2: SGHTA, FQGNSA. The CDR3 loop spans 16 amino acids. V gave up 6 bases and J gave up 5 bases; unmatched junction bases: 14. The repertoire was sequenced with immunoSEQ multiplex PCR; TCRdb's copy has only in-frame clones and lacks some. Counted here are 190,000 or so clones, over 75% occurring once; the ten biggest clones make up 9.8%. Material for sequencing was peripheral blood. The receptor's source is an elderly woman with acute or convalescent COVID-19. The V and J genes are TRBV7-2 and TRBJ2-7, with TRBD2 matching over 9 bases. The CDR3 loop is CASRDDSGSLWNEQYF. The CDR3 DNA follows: TGTGCCAGCAGGGACGATAGCGGGAGTTTGTGGAACGAGCAGTACTTC.